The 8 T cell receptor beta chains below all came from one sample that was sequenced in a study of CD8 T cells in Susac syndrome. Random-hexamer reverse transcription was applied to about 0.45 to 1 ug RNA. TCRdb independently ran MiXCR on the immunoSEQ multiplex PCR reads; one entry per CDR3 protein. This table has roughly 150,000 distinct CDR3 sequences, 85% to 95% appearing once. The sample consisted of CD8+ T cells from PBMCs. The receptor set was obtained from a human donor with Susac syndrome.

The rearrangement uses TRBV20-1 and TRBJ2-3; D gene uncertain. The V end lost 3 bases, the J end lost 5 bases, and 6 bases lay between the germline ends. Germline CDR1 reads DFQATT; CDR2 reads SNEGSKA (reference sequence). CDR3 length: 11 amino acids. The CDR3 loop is CSASIGDTQYF. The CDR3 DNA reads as TGCAGTGCTAGTATCGGAGATACGCAGTATTTT.

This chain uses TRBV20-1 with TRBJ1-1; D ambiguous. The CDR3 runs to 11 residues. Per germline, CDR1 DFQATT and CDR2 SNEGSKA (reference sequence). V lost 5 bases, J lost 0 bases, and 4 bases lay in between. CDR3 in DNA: TGCAGTGCTCCTGTGAACACTGAAGCTTTCTTT. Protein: CSAPVNTEAFF.

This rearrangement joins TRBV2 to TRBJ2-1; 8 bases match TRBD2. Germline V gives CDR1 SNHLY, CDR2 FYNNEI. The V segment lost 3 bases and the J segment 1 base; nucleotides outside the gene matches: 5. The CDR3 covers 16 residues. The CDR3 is CASSETGLASYNEQFF. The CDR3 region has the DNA TGTGCCAGCAGTGAGACCGGACTAGCTTCCTACAATGAGCAGTTCTTC.

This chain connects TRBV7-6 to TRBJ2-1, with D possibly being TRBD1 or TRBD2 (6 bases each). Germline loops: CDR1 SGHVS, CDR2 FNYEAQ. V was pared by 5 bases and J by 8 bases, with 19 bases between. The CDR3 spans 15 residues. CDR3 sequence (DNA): TGTGCCAGCAGCGCCGGGGGCGGGATAGGCGATGAGCAGTTCTTC. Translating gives CASSAGGGIGDEQFF.

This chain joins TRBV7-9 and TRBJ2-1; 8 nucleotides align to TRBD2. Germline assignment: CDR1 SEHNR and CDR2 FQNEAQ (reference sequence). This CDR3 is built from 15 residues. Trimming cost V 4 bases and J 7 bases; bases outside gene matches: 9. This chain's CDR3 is CASSSTTSGQNEQFF. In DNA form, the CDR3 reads TGTGCCAGCAGCTCCACCACTAGCGGCCAGAATGAGCAGTTCTTC. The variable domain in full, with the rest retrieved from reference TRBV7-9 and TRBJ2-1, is DTGVSQNPRHKITKRGQNVTFRCDPISEHNRLYWYRQTLGQGPEFLTYFQNEAQLEKSRLLSDRFSAERPKGSFSTLEIQRTEQGDSAMYLCASSSTTSGQNEQFFGPGTRLTVL.

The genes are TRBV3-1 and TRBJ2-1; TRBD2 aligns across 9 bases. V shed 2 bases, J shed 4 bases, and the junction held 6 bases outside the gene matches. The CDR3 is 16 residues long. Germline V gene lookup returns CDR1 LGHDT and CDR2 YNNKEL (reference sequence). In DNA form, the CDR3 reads TGTGCCAGCAGCCAAATTAGCGGGAGTTTATACAATGAGCAGTTCTTC. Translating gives CASSQISGSLYNEQFF.

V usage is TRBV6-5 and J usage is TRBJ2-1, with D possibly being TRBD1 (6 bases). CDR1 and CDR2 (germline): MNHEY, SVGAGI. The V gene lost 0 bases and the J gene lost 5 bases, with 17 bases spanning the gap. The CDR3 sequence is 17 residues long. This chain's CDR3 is CASSYSISAGANNEQFF. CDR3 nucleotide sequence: TGTGCCAGCAGTTACTCGATTTCGGCAGGGGCGAACAATGAGCAGTTCTTC.

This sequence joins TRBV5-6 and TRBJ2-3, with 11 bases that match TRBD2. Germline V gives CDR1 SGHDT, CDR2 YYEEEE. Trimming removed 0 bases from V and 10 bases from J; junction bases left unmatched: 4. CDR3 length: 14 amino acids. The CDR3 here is CASSLGTSGRSQYF. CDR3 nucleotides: TGTGCCAGCAGCTTGGGGACTAGCGGGCGGTCGCAGTATTTT.